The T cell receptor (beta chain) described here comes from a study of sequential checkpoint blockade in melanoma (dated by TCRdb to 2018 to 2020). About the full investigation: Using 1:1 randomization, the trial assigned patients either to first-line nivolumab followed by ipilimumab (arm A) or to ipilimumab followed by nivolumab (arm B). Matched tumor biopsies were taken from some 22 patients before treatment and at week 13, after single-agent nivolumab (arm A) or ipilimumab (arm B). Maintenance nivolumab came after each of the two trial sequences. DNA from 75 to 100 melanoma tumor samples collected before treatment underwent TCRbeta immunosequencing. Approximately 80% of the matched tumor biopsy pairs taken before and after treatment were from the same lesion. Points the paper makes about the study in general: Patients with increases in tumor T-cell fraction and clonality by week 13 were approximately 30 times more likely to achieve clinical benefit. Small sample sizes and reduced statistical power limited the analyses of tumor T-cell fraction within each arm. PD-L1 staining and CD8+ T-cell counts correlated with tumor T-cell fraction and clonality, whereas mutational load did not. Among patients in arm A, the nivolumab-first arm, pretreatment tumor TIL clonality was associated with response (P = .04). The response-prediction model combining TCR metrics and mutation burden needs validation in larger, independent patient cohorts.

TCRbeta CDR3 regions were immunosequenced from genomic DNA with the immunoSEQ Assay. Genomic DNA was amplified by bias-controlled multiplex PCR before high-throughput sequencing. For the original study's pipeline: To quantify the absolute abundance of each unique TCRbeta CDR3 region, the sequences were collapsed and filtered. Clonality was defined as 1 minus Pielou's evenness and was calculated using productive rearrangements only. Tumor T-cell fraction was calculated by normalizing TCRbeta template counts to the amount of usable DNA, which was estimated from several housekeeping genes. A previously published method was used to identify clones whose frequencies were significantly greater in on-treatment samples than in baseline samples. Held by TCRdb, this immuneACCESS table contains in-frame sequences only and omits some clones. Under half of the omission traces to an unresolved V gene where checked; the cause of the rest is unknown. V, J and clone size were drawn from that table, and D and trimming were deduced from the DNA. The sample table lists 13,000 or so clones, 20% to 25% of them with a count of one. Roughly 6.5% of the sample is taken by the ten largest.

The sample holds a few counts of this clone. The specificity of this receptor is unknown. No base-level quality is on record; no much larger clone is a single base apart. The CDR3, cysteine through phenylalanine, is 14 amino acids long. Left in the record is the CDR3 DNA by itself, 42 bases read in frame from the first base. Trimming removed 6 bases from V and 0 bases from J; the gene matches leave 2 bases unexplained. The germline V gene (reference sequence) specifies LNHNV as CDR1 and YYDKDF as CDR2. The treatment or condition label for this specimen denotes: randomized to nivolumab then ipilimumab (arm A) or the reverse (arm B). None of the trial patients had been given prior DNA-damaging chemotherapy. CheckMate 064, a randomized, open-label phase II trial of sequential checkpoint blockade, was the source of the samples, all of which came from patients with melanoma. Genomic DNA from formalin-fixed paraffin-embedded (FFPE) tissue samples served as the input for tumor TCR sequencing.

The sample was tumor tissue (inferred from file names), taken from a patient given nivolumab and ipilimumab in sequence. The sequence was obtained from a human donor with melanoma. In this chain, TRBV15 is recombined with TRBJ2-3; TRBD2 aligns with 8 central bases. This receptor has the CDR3 CATRGLGSTDTQYF. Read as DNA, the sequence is TGTGCCACCAGGGGACTAGGCAGCACAGATACGCAGTATTTT.